Each of the 2 T cell receptor beta chains below was sequenced from the same sample in a study of T cell responses to AZD1222 COVID-19 vaccine. Assay: immunoSEQ multiplex PCR; the TCRdb copy retains only in-frame clones and omits some. Of around 130,000 clones detected, approximately 88% appear once; the ten largest clones hold roughly 5.2%. The input for sequencing was peripheral blood, taken 28 days after the second AZD1222 dose. The source is an adult who received the AZD1222 COVID-19 vaccine.

The V gene is TRBV5-1, the J gene TRBJ1-5, with D possibly TRBD1 on 5 matching bases. Trimming stripped 0 bases from V and 7 bases from J, with 11 bases between. This CDR3 contains 14 residues. Germline values: CDR1 SGHRS, CDR2 YFSETQ. The CDR3 region is CASSLAGEDQPQHF. The CDR3 DNA sequence: TGCGCCAGCAGCTTGGCGGGGGAGGACCAGCCCCAGCATTTT.

Note on this clone: A much larger clone sits a single nucleotide away, making a read error possible. The chain links TRBV7-3 to TRBJ1-1, with D uncertain. In germline, CDR1 is SGHTA, CDR2 FQGTGA. CDR3 size: 13 residues. V was cut by 1 base and J by 4 bases, with 7 bases left in between. DNA of the CDR3: TGTGCCAGCAGCTTAAAGTGGGGCACTGAAGCTTTCTTT. This sequence encodes CASSLKWGTEAFF.